The following is a T cell receptor beta chain sequence with its context. This clonotype was seen a handful of times. This clone's antigen is unknown. Qualities for individual bases were not recorded, and no much larger clone is one base off. CDR1 and CDR2, looked up from the germline V gene (reference sequence), are SEHNR and FQNEAQ. A distance of 11 bases separates the germline ends of V and J, which lose 5 bases and 4 bases respectively. The CDR3 spans 13 residues, from the cysteine through the phenylalanine. Just CDR3 DNA is preserved here, 39 bases in frame from base 1. The sequencer was an Illumina HiSeq 1500. The raw public data were reprocessed by TCRdb itself: fastp quality trimming at Q25, MiXCR clonotype calling, in-frame beta chains only. Each CDR3 protein appears once, grouped with its most common genes and DNA. The sample includes about 440,000 distinct CDR3 sequences, with approximately 33% observed a single time. Jointly, the top ten make up around 15% of the sample.

The data stem from a study of T cell repertoires in cytomegalovirus infection (dated by TCRdb to between 2018 and 2021). Concerning the study at large: The HLA type of each donor mattered for the analysis, because public TCR beta signatures pointed to carriage of CMV infection along with the matching HLA type. The paper's findings and limits, for the study overall: In the ex vivo response, HLA-C-restricted CMV-specific TCR beta clonotypes were dominant, and in two of eight donors the single most frequent clonotype came from this HLA-C-restricted group. In both this cohort and an independent cohort of a few hundred donors, the cumulative frequency of public TCR beta family members distinguished carriers of CMV infection plus the relevant HLA type.

The origin of this receptor is a human donor in good health (CMV status not recorded). Some clones in this sample may be carry-over from other donors' samples. Rearrangement joined TRBV7-9 to TRBJ1-2, with the D segment identity uncertain. Sequenced sample: PBMCs. The nucleotide sequence reads TGTGCCAGCAGCCCCCGCGAGTTCTATGGCTACACCTTC. Its translation reads: CASSPREFYGYTF.